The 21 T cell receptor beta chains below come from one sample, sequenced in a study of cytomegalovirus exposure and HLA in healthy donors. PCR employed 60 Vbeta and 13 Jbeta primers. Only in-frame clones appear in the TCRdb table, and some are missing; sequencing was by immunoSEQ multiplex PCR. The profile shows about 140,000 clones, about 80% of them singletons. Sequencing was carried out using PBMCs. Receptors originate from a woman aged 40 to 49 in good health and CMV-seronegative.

The DNA for the CDR3 is TGTGCCAGCAGCTCACGACAGGGAGTGCGCGCTTTCTTT. This translates into CASSSRQGVRAFF. The chain is built from TRBV7-9 and TRBJ1-1, with 7 bases fitting TRBD1. The CDR3 has 13 residues. Germline CDR1 and CDR2: SEHNR and FQNEAQ (reference sequence). Germline trimming cut 4 bases from V and 11 bases from J; bases unmatched to any gene: 10.

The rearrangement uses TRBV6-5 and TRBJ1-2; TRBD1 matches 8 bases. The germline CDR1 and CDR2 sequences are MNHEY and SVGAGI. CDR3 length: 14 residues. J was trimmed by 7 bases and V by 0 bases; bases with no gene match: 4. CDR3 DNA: TGTGCCAGCAGTTACTCCGGACAGGGACGTGGCTACACCTTC. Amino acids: CASSYSGQGRGYTF.

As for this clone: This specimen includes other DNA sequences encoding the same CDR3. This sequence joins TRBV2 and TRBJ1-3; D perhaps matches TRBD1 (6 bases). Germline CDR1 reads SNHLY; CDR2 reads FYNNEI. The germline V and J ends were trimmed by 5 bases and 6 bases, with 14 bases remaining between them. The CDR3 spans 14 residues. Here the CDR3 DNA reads TGTGCCAGCAGTAGACAGGCACCCAAAAACACCATATATTTT. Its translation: CASSRQAPKNTIYF.

The CDR3 protein is CASSLGQVSGNTIYF. CDR3 bases: TGTGCCAGCAGCTTGGGACAGGTCTCTGGAAACACCATATATTTT. The rearrangement joins TRBV11-2 to TRBJ1-3, with TRBD1 matching over 8 bases. The germline gives CDR1 SGHAT, CDR2 FQNNGV. J was trimmed by 0 bases and V by 3 bases; bases with no gene match: 1. The length of the CDR3 is 15 residues. The entire variable domain, with the rest obtained from reference TRBV11-2 and TRBJ1-3, is as follows: EAGVAQSPRYKIIEKRQSVAFWCNPISGHATLYWYQQILGQGPKLLIQFQNNGVVDDSQLPKDRFSAERLKGVDSTLKIQPAKLEDSAVYLCASSLGQVSGNTIYFGEGSWLTVV.

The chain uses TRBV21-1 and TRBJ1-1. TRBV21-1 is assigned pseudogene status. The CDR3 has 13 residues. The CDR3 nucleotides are TGTGCCAGCAGCAAATCGGCGGGGCCGGAAGCTTTCTTT. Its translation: CASSKSAGPEAFF.

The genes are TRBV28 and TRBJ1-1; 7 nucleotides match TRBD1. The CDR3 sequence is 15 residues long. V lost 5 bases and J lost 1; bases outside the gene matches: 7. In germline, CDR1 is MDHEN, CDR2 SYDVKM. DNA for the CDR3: TGTGCCAGCAGTCGCGACAGGGTAGGGAACACTGAAGCTTTCTTT. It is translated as CASSRDRVGNTEAFF.

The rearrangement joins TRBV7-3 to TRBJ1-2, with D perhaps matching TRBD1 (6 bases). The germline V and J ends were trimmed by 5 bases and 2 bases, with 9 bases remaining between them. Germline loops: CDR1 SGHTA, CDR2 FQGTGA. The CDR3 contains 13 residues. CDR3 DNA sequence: TGTGCCAGCAGCCCGGACAGAAACTATGGCTACACCTTC. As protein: CASSPDRNYGYTF. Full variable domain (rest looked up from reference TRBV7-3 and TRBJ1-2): GAGVSQTPSNKVTEKGKYVELRCDPISGHTALYWYRQSLGQGPEFLIYFQGTGAADDSGLPNDRFFAVRPEGSVSTLKIQRTERGDSAVYLCASSPDRNYGYTFGSGTRLTVV.

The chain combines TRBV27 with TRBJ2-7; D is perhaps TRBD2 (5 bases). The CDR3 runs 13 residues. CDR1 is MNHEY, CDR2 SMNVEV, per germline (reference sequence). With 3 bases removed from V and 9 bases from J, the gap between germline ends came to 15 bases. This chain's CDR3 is CASSLDSPVGQYF. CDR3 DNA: TGTGCCAGCAGTTTGGACTCCCCGGTCGGGCAGTACTTC.

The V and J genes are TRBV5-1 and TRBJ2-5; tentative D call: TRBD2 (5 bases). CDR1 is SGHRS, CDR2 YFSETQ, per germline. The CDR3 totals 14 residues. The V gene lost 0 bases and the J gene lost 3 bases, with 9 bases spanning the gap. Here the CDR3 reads CASSLGTSEETQYF. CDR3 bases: TGCGCCAGCAGCTTGGGGACTTCAGAAGAGACCCAGTACTTC.

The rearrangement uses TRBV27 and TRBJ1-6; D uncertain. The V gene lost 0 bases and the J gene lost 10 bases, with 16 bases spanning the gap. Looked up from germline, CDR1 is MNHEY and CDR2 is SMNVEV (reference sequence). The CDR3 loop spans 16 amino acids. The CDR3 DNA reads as TGTGCCAGCAGTTTATCGAGAGGGCACGGCAAGTCACCCCTCCACTTT. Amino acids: CASSLSRGHGKSPLHF.

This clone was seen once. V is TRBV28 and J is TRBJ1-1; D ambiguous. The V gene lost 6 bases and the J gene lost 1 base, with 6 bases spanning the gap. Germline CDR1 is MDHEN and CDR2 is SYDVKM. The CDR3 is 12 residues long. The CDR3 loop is CASREANTEAFF. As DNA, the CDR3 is TGTGCCAGCAGGGAGGCGAACACTGAAGCTTTCTTT.

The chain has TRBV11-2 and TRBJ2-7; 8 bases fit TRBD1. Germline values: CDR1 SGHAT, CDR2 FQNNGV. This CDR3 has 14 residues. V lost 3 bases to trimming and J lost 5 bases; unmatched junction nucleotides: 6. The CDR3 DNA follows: TGTGCCAGCAGCTTCCCGGACAGGGAAGACGAGCAGTACTTC. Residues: CASSFPDREDEQYF.

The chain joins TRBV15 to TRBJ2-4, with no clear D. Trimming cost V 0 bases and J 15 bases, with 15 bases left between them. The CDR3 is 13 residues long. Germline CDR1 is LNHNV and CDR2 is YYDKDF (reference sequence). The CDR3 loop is CATSRDRSTPGYF. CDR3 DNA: TGTGCCACCAGCAGAGATCGCTCTACTCCCGGGTACTTC.

The CDR3 reads CASSQLSNYGYTF. The CDR3 coding sequence is TGCGCCAGCAGCCAATTATCTAACTATGGCTACACCTTC. J is TRBJ1-2 and V is TRBV4-1; D gene ambiguous. From germline, CDR1 is MGHRA and CDR2 YSYEKL. Trimming removed 2 bases from V and 0 bases from J, with 4 bases in between. The CDR3 totals 13 residues.

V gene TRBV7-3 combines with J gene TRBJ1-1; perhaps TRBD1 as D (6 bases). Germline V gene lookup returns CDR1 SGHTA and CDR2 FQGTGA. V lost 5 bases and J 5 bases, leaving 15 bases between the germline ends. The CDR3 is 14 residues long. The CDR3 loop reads CASSPARGWTEAFF. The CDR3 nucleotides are TGTGCCAGCAGCCCCGCCAGGGGCTGGACTGAAGCTTTCTTT.

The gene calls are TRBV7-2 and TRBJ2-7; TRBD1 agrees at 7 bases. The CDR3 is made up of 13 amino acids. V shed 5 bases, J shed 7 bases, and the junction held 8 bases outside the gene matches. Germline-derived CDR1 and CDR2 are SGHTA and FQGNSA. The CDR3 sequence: CASSGRQGREQYF. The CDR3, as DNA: TGTGCCAGCAGCGGCAGACAGGGCAGGGAGCAGTACTTC.

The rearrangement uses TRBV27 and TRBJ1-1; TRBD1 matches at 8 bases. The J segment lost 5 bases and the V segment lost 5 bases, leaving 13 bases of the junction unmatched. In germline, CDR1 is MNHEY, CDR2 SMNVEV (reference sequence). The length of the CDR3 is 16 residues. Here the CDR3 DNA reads TGTGCCAGCAGTGAAGGTTCCAGGGGGCAGGATACTGAAGCTTTCTTT. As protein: CASSEGSRGQDTEAFF.

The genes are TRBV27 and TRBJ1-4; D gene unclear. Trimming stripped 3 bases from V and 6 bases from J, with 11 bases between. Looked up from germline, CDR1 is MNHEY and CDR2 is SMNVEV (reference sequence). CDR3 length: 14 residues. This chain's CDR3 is CASSFSVRDEKLFF. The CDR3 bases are TGTGCCAGCAGTTTTTCCGTGAGGGATGAAAAACTGTTTTTT.

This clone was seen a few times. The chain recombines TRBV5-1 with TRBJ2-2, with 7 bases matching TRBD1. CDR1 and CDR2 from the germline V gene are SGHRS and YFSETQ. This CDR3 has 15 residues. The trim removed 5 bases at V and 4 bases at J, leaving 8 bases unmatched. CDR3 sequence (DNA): TGCGCCAGCAGAGACAGGGTGGGGACCACCGGGGAGCTGTTTTTT. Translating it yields CASRDRVGTTGELFF.

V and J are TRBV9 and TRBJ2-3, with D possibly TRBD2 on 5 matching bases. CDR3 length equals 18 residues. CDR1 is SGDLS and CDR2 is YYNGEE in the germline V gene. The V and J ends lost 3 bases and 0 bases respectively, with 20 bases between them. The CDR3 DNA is TGTGCCAGCAGCGCCCCCCTGGGTAGCGCTTCTAGCACAGATACGCAGTATTTT. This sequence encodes CASSAPLGSASSTDTQYF.

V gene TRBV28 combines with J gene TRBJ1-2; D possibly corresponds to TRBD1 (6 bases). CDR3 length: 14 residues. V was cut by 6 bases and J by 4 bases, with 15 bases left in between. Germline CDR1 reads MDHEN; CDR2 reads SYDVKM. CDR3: CASSLPDRLYGYTF. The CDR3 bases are TGTGCCAGCAGCCTCCCAGACAGGCTCTATGGCTACACCTTC.